This TCR beta chain originates from a study of blood T cell repertoires in COVID-19. Study information: Samples taken during acute and convalescent COVID-19 were collected in the United States, Italy and Spain. Nucleic acid was either cDNA or gDNA, and it came from T cells, B-cell-depleted T cells, or PBMCs.

Authors' analysis steps: Reference gene primer amplification in the assay estimated nucleated cell counts. The table came from immunoSEQ multiplex PCR; TCRdb's copy has only in-frame clones and leaves some out. The D gene and trimming were derived from the DNA, and the V and J assignments and clone size from that table. The profile shows about 13,000 clones, 88% of them singletons. The TCR comes from a human donor in a cohort sampled during active COVID-19. The source material was peripheral blood.

CDR3 DNA sequence: TGCGCCAGCAGCTTCGACAGGGGGCTTGAAAAACTGTTTTTT. It yields the protein CASSFDRGLEKLFF. The chain couples TRBV5-1 to TRBJ1-4, with 10 bases identical to TRBD1. V was clipped by 2 bases and J by 7 bases; unmatched bases: 2. The CDR3 covers 14 residues. Germline lookup yields CDR1 SGHRS and CDR2 YFSETQ.